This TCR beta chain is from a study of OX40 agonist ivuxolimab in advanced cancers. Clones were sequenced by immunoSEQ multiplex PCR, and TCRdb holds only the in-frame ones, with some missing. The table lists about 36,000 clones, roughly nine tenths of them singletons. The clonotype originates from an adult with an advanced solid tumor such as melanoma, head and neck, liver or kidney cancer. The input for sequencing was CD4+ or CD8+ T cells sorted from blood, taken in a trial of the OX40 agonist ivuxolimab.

In nucleotides, the CDR3 is TGTGCCAGCAGTGAAGCCCGGTCGCTTAAATACGAGCAGTACTTC. It codes for CASSEARSLKYEQYF. The chain has TRBV6-1 and TRBJ2-7; unclear D gene. In germline, CDR1 is MNHNS, CDR2 SASEGT. There are 15 residues in the CDR3. V was clipped by 0 bases and J by 4 bases, with 13 bases between them.